This is a list of T cell receptor beta chains from one sample in a study of regulatory T cells in long-lasting Graves disease. In TCRdb, the multiplex PCR reads were re-called with MiXCR into one record per CDR3 protein. The table includes about 620,000 distinct CDR3 sequences, 16% detected once. The same data also went into a second study, on T cells in Graves' hyperthyroidism and ophthalmopathy.

Material: peripheral blood mononuclear cells (PBMCs), obtained at new diagnosis, from a patient treated with antithyroid drugs. These receptors were taken from a woman under 40 with Graves disease. CDR3s include the opening cysteine and the closing phenylalanine or tryptophan. Clone size is given for some rows only: seen once, a few or many times, or a class if the clone is expanded.

clone size,V gene,CDR3 protein
-,TRBV10-3,CAISELPPTSGLHSPLHF
-,TRBV20-1,CSAMGQKTNYGYTF
many,TRBV3-1,CASSQGAAEAFF
few,TRBV20-1,CSARAGVATNEKLFF
many,TRBV28,CASSFGQGANQPQHF
few,TRBV6-5,CASSYSRVGGEKLFF
-,TRBV30,CALQGGNTGELFF
-,TRBV2,CASKGALYNQPQHF
-,TRBV7-9,CASSLEGPGQGRTYEQYF
-,TRBV20-1,CSAREAREGREQYF
-,TRBV3-1,CASSPGLAGVGNEQYF
-,TRBV28,CASSLRTSGGGGEQFF
-,TRBV5-5,CASSRHRFQETQYF
-,TRBV27,CASSQKQGGEKLFF
-,TRBV19,CASSVRDAGSGANVLTF
-,TRBV12-3/TRBV12-4,CASIPLEAGGPHYNEQFF
-,TRBV7-9,CASSLDRAQRATNEKLFF
many,TRBV20-1,CSARDPWRFTDTQYF
many,TRBV19,CASSSRTFLAEQETQYF
many,TRBV28,CASSLTGGAGLPFGGYTF
few,TRBV5-1,CASSLTRGANVLTF
-,TRBV6-1,CATRDSLGDEQFF
-,TRBV6-2/TRBV6-3,CASSSVRGNQPQHF
-,TRBV20-1,CSARSGRASNEQFF
-,TRBV5-1,CANFRNPGGTEAFF
many,TRBV12-3/TRBV12-4,CASSLDRRRYEQYF
-,TRBV3-1,CASLGGGSSYNEQFF
few,TRBV9,CASSVDDRGLIDSPLHF
-,TRBV28,CASSLTRTVLQETQYF
-,TRBV3-1,CASSQAGQGARGYTF
many,TRBV3-1,CASSRGTSGMATTDTQYF
few,TRBV9,CASSVTGRTDTQYF
few,TRBV27,CASSPLGQVQETQYF
-,TRBV28,CASSWGSLAKNIQYF
-,TRBV5-1,CASSLAGWSGYTF
-,TRBV11-2,CASSETGQDKYEQYF
-,TRBV5-6,CASTLQGSRAFF